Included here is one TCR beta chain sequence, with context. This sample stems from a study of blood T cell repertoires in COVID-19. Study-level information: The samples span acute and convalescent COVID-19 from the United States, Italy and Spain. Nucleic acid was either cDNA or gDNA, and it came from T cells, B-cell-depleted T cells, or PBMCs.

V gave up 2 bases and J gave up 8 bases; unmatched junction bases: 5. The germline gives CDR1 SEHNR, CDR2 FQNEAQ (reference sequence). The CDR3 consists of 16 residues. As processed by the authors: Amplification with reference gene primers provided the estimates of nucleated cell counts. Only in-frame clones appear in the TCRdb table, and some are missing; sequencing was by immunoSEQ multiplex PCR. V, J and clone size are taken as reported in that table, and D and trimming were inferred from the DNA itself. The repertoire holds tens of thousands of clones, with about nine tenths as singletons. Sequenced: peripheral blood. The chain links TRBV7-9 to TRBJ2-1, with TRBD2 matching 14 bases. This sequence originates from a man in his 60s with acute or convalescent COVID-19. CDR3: CASSLRSGLAGDEQFF. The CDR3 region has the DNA TGTGCCAGCAGCTTACGATCGGGACTAGCGGGAGATGAGCAGTTCTTC.